Each of the 2 T cell receptor beta chains below was sequenced from the same sample in a study of PD-1 blockade in classical Hodgkin lymphoma. Every single patient, without exception, relapsed after autologous stem cell transplantation, and brentuximab vedotin exposure varied. Some clones are missing from TCRdb's copy, which holds only in-frame ones; the method was immunoSEQ multiplex PCR. The sample lists more than 140,000 clones, approximately 80% occurring once. The source material was peripheral blood mononuclear cells (PBMCs), sampled before the second cycle of nivolumab. All receptors derive from a human donor with classical Hodgkin lymphoma.

There are a few counts of this clone. V is TRBV6-5 and J is TRBJ2-7; 7 positions agree with TRBD1. Trimming removed 6 bases from V and 4 bases from J; junction bases left unmatched: 12. This CDR3 has 15 residues. The germline V gene has CDR1 MNHEY and CDR2 SVGAGI. The CDR3 sequence: CASSRVPSGGYEQYF. CDR3 DNA sequence: TGTGCCAGCAGCCGTGTTCCCTCAGGGGGATACGAGCAGTACTTC.

V gene TRBV11-2 combines with J gene TRBJ2-1; D might be TRBD2 (6 bases). Germline V CDR1 and CDR2: SGHAT, FQNNGV. CDR3 length: 12 residues. V gave up 5 bases and J gave up 7 bases, with 9 bases separating them. DNA of the CDR3: TGTGCCAGCAGCCTCCGGGAGAATGAGCAGTTCTTC. Translating it yields CASSLRENEQFF.